This TCR beta chain was found in a study of regulatory T cells in long-lasting Graves disease. As for time point: persistent/refractory GD, antithyroid drugs over 5 years with positive TRAb. Generation of the TCR library employed RNA extracted from PBMCs. This clonotype was counted between two and nine times. The CDR3 is 10 amino acids. Germline CDR1 GTSNPN, CDR2 SVGIG (reference sequence). Trimming removed 3 bases from V and 12 bases from J, with 11 bases in between. Arm-PCR of CDR3 regions and iRepertoire HTBI primers were used to build TCR beta libraries. TCRdb independently ran MiXCR on the multiplex PCR reads; one entry per CDR3 protein. The data show 650,000 to 850,000 distinct CDR3 sequences, around 32% seen once.

The chain joins TRBV30 to TRBJ1-1; a possible D gene is TRBD1 (6 bases). The material sequenced was peripheral blood mononuclear cells (PBMCs), taken when the disease was refractory, from a patient treated with antithyroid drugs. The TCR comes from a female donor with Graves disease. This CDR3 reads CAWRTGRTFF. DNA of the CDR3: TGTGCCTGGAGAACAGGGAGAACTTTCTTT. Full variable domain (remainder filled in from reference TRBV30 and TRBJ1-1): SQTIHQWPATLVQPVGSPLSLECTVEGTSNPNLYWYRQAAGRGLQLLFYSVGIGQISSEVPQNLSASRPQDRQFILSSKKLLLSDSGFYLCAWRTGRTFFGQGTRLTVV.